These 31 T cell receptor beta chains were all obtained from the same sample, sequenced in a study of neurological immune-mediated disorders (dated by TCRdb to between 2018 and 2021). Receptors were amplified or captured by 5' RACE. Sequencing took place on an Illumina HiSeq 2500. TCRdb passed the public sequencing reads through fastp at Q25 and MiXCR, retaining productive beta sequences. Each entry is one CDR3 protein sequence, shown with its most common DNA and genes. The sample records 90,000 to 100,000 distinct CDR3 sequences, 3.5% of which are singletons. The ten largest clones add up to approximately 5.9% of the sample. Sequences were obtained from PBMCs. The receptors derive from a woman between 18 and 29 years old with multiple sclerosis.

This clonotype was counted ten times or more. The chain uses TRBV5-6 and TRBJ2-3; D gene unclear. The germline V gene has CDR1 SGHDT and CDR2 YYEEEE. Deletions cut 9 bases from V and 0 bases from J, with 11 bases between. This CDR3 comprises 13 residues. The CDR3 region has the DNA TGTGCCACATCCGGGTTCAGCACAGATACGCAGTATTTT. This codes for CATSGFSTDTQYF.

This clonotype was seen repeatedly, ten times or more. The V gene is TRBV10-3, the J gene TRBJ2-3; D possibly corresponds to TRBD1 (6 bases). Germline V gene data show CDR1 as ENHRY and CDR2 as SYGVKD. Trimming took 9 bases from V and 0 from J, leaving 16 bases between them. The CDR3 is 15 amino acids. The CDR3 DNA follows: TGTGCCATAAGCCTCCGGGACACGAGCACAGATACGCAGTATTTT. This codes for CAISLRDTSTDTQYF.

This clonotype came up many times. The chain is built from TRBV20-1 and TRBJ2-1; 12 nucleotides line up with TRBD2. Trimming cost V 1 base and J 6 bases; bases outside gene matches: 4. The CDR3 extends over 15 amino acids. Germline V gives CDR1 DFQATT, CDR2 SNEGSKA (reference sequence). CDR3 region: CSARVTSGSLNEQFF. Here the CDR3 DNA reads TGCAGTGCTAGAGTGACTAGCGGGAGCCTCAATGAGCAGTTCTTC.

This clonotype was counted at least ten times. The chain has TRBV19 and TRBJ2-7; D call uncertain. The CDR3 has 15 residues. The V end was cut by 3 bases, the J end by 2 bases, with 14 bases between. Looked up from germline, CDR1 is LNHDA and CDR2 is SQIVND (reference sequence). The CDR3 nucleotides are TGTGCCAGTAGTATGGGCGATCGATCCACCTACGAGCAGTACTTC. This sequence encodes CASSMGDRSTYEQYF.

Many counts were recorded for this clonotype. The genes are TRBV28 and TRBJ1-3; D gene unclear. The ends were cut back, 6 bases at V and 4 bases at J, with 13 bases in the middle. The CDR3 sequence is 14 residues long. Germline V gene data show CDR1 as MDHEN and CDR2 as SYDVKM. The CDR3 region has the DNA TGTGCCAGCAGCCCCTATCAAAGGGGAAACACCATATATTTT. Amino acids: CASSPYQRGNTIYF.

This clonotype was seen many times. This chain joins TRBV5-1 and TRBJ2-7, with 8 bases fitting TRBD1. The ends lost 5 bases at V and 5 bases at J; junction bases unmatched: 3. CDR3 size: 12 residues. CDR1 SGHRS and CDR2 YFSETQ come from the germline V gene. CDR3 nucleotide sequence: TGCGCCAGCAGTTTGACAGGGGACGAGCAGTACTTC. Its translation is CASSLTGDEQYF.

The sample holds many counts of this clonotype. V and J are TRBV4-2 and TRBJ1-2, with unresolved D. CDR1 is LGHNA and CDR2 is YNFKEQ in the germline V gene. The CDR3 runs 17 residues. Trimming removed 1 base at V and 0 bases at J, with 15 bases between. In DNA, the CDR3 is TGTGCCAGCAGCCAAGGCTTCAACACGGACGCTAACTATGGCTACACCTTC. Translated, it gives CASSQGFNTDANYGYTF.

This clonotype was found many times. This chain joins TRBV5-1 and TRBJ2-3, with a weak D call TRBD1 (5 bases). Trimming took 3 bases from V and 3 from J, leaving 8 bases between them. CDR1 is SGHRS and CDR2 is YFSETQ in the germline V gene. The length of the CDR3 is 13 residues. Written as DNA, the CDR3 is TGCGCCAGCAGCTCAGGGCAGACAGATACGCAGTATTTT. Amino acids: CASSSGQTDTQYF.

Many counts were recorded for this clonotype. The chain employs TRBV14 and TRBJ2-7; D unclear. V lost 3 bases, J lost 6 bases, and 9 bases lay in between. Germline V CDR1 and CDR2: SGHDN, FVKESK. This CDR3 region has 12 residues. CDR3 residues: CASSQTWCEQYF. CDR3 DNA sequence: TGTGCCAGCAGCCAGACATGGTGCGAGCAGTACTTC.

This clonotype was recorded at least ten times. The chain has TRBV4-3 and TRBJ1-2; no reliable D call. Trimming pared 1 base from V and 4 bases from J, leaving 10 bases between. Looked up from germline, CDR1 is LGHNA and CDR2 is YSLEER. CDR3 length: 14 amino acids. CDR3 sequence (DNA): TGCGCCAGCAGCCAAGTTGGCAGTCCCTATGGCTACACCTTC. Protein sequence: CASSQVGSPYGYTF.

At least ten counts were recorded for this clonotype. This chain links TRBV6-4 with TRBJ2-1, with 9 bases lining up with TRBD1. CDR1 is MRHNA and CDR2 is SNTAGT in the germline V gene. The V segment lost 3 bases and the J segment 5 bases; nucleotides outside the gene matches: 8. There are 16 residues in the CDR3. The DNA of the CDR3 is TGTGCCAGCAGTGATACCCCCGGACAGGGGAACAATGAGCAGTTCTTC. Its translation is CASSDTPGQGNNEQFF.

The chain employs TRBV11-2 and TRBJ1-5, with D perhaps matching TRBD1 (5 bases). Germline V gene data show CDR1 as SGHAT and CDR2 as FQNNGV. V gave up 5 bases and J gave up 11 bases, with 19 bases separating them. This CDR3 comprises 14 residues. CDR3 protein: CASSADGGWKTQHF. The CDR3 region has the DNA TGTGCCAGCAGCGCCGATGGGGGGTGGAAGACCCAGCATTTT.

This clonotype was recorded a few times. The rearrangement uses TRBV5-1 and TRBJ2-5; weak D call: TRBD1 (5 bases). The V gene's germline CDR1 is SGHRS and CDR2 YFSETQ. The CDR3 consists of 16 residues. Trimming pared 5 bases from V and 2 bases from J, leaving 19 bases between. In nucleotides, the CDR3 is TGCGCCAGCAGTCCAGGGTCCGCCACACCGCAAGAGACCCAGTACTTC. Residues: CASSPGSATPQETQYF.

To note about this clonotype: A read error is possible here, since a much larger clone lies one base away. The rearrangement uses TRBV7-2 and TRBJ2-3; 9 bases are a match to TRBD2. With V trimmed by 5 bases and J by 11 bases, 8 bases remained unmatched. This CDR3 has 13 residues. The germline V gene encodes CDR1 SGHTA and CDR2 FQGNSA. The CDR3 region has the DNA TGTGCCAGCAGCCTTAGCGGGAGTAATAAGCAGTATTTT. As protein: CASSLSGSNKQYF.

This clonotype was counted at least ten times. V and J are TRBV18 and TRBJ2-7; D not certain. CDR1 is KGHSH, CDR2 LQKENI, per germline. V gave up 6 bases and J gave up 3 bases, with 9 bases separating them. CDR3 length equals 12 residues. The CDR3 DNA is TGTGCCAGCTCTGCTCCGAACTACGAGCAGTACTTC. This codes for CASSAPNYEQYF.

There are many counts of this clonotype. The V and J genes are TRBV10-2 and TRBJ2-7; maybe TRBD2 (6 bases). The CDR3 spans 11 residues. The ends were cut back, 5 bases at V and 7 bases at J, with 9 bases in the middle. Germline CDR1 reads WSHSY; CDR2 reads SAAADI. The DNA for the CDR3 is TGCGCCAGCAGTATGCGGGATGAGCAGTACTTC. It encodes CASSMRDEQYF.

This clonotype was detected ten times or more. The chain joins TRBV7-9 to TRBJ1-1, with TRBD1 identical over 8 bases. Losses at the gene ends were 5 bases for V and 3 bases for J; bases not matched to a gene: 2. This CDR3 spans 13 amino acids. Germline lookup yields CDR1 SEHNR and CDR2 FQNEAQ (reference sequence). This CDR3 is CASSTQGDTEAFF. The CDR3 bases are TGTGCCAGCAGCACACAGGGGGACACTGAAGCTTTCTTT. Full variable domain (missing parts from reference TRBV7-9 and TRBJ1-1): DTGVSQNPRHKITKRGQNVTFRCDPISEHNRLYWYRQTLGQGPEFLTYFQNEAQLEKSRLLSDRFSAERPKGSFSTLEIQRTEQGDSAMYLCASSTQGDTEAFFGQGTRLTVV.

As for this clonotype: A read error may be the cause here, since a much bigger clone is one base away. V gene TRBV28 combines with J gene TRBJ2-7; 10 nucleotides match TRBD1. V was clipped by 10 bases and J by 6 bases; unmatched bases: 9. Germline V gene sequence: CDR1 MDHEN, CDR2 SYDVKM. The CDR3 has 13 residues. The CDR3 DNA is TGTGCCATCCGGACGGGACAGGGGTTCGAGCAGTACTTC. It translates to CAIRTGQGFEQYF.

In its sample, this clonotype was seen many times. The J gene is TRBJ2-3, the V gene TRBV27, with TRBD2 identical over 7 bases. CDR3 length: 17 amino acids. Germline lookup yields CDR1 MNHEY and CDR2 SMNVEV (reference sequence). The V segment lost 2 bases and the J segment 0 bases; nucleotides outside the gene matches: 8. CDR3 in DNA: TGTGCCAGCAGTTTAGGCGGGGGAAACCCTAGCACAGATACGCAGTATTTT. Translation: CASSLGGGNPSTDTQYF.

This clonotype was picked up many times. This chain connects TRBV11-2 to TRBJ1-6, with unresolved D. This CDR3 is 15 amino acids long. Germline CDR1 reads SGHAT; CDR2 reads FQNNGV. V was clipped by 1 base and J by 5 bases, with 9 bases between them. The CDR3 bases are TGTGCCAGCAGCTTAGCTGGGCCTAATAATTCACCCCTCCACTTT. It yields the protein CASSLAGPNNSPLHF.

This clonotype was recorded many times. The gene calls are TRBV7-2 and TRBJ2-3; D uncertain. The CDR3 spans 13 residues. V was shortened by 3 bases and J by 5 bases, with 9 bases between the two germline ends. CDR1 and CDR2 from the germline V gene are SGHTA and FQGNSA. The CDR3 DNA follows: TGTGCCAGCAGCTTTAAGGGTCAAGATACGCAGTATTTT. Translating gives CASSFKGQDTQYF.

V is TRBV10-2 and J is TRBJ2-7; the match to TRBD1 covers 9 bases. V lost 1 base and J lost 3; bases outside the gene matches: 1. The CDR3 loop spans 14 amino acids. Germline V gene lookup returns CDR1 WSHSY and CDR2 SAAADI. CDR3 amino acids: CASSELTGGYEQYF. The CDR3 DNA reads TGCGCCAGCAGTGAGTTGACAGGGGGCTACGAGCAGTACTTC.

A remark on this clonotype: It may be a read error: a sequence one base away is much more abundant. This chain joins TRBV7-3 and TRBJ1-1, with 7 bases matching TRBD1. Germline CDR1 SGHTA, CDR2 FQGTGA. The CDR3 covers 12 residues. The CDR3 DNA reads TGTGACAGCAGGGGGGTGAACACTGAAGCTTTCTTT. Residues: CDSRGVNTEAFF. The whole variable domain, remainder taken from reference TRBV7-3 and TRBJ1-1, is GAGVSQTPSNKVTEKGKYVELRCDPISGHTALYWYRQSLGQGPEFLIYFQGTGAADDSGLPNDRFFAVRPEGSVSTLKIQRTERGDSAVYLCDSRGVNTEAFFGQGTRLTVV.

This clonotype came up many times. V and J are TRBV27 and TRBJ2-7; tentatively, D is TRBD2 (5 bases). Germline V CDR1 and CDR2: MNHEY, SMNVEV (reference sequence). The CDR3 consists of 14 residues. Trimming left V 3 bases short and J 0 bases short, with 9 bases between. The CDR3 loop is CASSFTGDSYEQYF. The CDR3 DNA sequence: TGTGCCAGCAGTTTTACCGGGGACTCCTACGAGCAGTACTTC.

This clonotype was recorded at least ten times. The CDR3 nucleotides read TGTGCCAGCAGTCGACTAGCGGGAGTTGAGACCCAGTACTTC. The encoded protein is CASSRLAGVETQYF. The chain links TRBV28 to TRBJ2-5, with TRBD2 matching over 12 bases. Trimming cost V 5 bases and J 5 bases; bases outside gene matches: 3. The V gene's germline CDR1 is MDHEN and CDR2 SYDVKM. This CDR3 region has 14 residues.

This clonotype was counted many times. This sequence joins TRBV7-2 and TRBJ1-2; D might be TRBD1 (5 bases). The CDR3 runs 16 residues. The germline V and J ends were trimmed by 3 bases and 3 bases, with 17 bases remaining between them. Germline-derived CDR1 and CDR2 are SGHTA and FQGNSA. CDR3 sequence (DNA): TGTGCCAGCAGCTTGGACTTGGGGGAGGTTTACTATGGCTACACCTTC. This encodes CASSLDLGEVYYGYTF. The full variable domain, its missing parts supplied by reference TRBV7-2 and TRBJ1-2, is GAGVSQSPSNKVTEKGKDVELRCDPISGHTALYWYRQSLGQGLEFLIYFQGNSAPDKSGLPSDRFSAERTGGSVSTLTIQRTQQEDSAVYLCASSLDLGEVYYGYTFGSGTRLTVV.

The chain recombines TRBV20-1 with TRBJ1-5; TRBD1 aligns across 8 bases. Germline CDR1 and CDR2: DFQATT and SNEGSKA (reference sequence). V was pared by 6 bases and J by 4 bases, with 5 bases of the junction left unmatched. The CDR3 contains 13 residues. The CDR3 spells CSARTGPNQPQHF. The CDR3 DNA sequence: TGCAGTGCAAGGACAGGGCCTAATCAGCCCCAGCATTTT.

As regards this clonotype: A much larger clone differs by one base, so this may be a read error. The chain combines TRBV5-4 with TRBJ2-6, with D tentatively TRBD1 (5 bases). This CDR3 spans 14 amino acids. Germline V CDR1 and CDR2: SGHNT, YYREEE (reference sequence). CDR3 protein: CASSLVTGAKVLTF. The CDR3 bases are TGTGCCAGCAGCTTGGTTACTGGGGCCAAAGTCCTGACTTTC.

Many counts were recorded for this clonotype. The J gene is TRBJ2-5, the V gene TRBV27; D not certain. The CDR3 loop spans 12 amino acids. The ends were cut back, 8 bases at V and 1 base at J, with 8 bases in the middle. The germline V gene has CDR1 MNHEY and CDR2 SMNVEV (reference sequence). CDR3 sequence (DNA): TGTGCCAGCGGACGGGTCCAAGAGACCCAGTACTTC. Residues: CASGRVQETQYF.

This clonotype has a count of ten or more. The CDR3 region is CASSLGLALPDTQYF. The CDR3 nucleotides are TGCGCCAGCAGCTTGGGACTAGCTCTGCCAGATACGCAGTATTTT. The J gene is TRBJ2-3, the V gene TRBV5-1, with 7 bases aligning to TRBD2. V dropped 0 bases and J dropped 4; count of bases not matched to a gene: 5. This CDR3 comprises 15 residues. Germline V gene sequence: CDR1 SGHRS, CDR2 YFSETQ.

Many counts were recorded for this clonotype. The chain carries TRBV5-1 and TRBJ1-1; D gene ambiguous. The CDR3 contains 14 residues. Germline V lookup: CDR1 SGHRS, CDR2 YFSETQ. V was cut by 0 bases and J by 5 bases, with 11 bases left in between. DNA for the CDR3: TGCGCCAGCAGCTTGGCGTTAGGCGGAACTGAAGCTTTCTTT. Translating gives CASSLALGGTEAFF.